This T cell receptor beta chain was found in a study of cytomegalovirus exposure and HLA in healthy donors. The overall study: Earlier findings included about 120 million unique TCR beta sequences obtained from about 170 million T cells. Within an early data release were tens of millions of unique TCRs drawn from HLA-typed donors.

The CDR3 loop spans 13 amino acids. Trimming cost V 3 bases and J 3 bases; bases outside gene matches: 1. The V gene's germline CDR1 is SGHDT and CDR2 YYEEEE. This clone was seen a handful of times. 13 Jbeta primers and 60 Vbeta primers were used for the PCR. Some clones are missing from TCRdb's copy, which holds only in-frame ones; the method was immunoSEQ multiplex PCR. The repertoire consists of 150,000 or so clones, with under 80% occurring once and the leading ten covering roughly 1.9%. The sequence came from a female donor in good health and CMV-seronegative. The chain combines TRBV5-6 with TRBJ2-7; 9 bases are a match to TRBD1. Input material: PBMCs. The CDR3 is CASSSDRGYEQYF. CDR3 nucleotide sequence: TGTGCCAGCAGCTCGGACAGGGGCTACGAGCAGTACTTC.